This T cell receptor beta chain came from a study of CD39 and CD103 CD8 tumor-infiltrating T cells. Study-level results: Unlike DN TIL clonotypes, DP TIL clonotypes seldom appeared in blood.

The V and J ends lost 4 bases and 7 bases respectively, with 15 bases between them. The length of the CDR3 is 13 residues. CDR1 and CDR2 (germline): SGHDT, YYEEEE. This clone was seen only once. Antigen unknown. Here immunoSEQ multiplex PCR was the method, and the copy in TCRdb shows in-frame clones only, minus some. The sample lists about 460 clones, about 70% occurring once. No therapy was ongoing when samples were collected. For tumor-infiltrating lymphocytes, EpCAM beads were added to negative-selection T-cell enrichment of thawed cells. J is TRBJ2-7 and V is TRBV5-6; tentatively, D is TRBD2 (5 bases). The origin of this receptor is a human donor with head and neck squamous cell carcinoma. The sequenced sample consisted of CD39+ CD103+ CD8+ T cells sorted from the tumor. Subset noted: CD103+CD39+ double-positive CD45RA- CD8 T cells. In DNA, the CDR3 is TGTGCCAGCAGCCCCCGGCGATCGGGGGAGCAGTACTTC. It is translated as CASSPRRSGEQYF.